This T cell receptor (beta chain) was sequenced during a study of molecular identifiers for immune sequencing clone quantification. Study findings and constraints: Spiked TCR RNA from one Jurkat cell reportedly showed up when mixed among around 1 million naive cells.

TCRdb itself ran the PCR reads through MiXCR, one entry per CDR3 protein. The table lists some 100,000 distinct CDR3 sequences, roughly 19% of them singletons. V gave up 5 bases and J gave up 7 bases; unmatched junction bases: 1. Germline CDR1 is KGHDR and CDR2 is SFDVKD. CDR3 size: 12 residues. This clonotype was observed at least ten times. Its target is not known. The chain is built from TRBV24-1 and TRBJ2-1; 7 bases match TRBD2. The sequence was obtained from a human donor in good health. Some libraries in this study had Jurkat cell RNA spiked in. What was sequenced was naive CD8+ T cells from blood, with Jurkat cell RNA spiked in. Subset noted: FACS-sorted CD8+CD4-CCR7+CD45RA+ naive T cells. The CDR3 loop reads CATSGGGNEQFF. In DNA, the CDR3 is TGTGCCACCAGTGGGGGAGGGAATGAGCAGTTCTTC.